Presented here are 19 T cell receptor beta chains from one specimen sequenced in a study of CD8+ T cells in alopecia areata. Treatment indicated: oral pan-JAK inhibitor, 5-10 mg twice daily. Extracted RNA was reverse transcribed, and the resulting cDNA served as sequencing template. TCRdb keeps only in-frame clones here, not all; method: immunoSEQ multiplex PCR. The sample consists of about 64,000 clones, 46% of them appearing once. The sequenced sample was CD8+ T cells sorted from blood, obtained at approximately week 36, from a patient treated with tofacitinib. These TCRs come from a human donor with alopecia areata.

The chain uses TRBV29-1 and TRBJ2-3; TRBD2 aligns across 7 bases. Per the germline V gene, CDR1 is SQVTM and CDR2 is ANQGSEA. Trimming at V came to 6 bases and at J to 6 bases, leaving 18 bases not matched to a gene. The CDR3 covers 16 residues. DNA for the CDR3: TGCAGCGTCGTGCCGTGGGAGGGGCTTTTTGGGGATACGCAGTATTTT. Translation: CSVVPWEGLFGDTQYF.

The chain links TRBV9 to TRBJ2-3; D unclear. The CDR3 consists of 12 residues. V shed 2 bases and J shed 2 bases, with 3 bases lying between them. Germline CDR1 and CDR2: SGDLS and YYNGEE. Here the CDR3 reads CASSVNTDTQYF. DNA for the CDR3: TGTGCCAGCAGCGTTAACACAGATACGCAGTATTTT. Full variable domain (remainder filled in from reference TRBV9 and TRBJ2-3): DSGVTQTPKHLITATGQRVTLRCSPRSGDLSVYWYQQSLDQGLQFLIQYYNGEERAKGNILERFSAQQFPDLHSELNLSSLELGDSALYFCASSVNTDTQYFGPGTRLTVL.

The chain has TRBV5-1 and TRBJ2-7; D perhaps matches TRBD1 (6 bases). V was trimmed by 4 bases and J by 5 bases, leaving 13 bases between them. The CDR3 is 13 amino acids. Per the germline V gene, CDR1 is SGHRS and CDR2 is YFSETQ. CDR3 in DNA: TGCGCCAGCAGCCGTGGGGGCGCGGACGAGCAGTACTTC. This sequence encodes CASSRGGADEQYF.

The V gene is TRBV13, the J gene TRBJ2-7, with 11 nucleotides matching TRBD1. The CDR3 has 13 amino acids. Germline CDR1 and CDR2: PRHDT and FYEKMQ (reference sequence). V lost 5 bases, J lost 6 bases, and 3 bases stayed unmatched. CDR3 loop: CASSIGTGGEQYF. Written as DNA, the CDR3 is TGTGCCAGCAGCATTGGGACAGGGGGCGAGCAGTACTTC.

The rearrangement joins TRBV4-1 to TRBJ2-7, with D possibly called TRBD1 or TRBD2 (6 bases each). The CDR3 consists of 14 residues. Trimming took off 4 bases at V and 1 base at J, with 11 bases between the two ends. Germline V gives CDR1 MGHRA, CDR2 YSYEKL. The CDR3 protein is CASSPRDTSYEQYF. The CDR3, as DNA: TGCGCCAGCAGCCCGCGGGACACATCCTACGAGCAGTACTTC.

This clone was observed a handful of times. This chain joins TRBV29-1 and TRBJ2-7; tentatively, D is TRBD1 or TRBD2 (5 bases each). Germline V gene data show CDR1 as SQVTM and CDR2 as ANQGSEA. The CDR3 contains 13 residues. The ends were cut back, 4 bases at V and 0 bases at J, with 10 bases in the middle. In nucleotides, the CDR3 is TGCAGCGTTGCTAGTGGGGGCTCCTACGAGCAGTACTTC. It is translated as CSVASGGSYEQYF.

V usage is TRBV30 and J usage is TRBJ2-7; D is uncertain. Germline V gene lookup returns CDR1 GTSNPN and CDR2 SVGIG (reference sequence). The CDR3 contains 11 residues. V was clipped by 7 bases and J by 0 bases, with 7 bases between them. CDR3 loop: CASKGSYEQYF. DNA of the CDR3: TGTGCCTCCAAGGGCTCCTACGAGCAGTACTTC.

This rearrangement joins TRBV9 to TRBJ2-5; D is perhaps TRBD2 (5 bases). The CDR3 runs to 12 residues. CDR1 and CDR2 from the germline V gene are SGDLS and YYNGEE. The V end lost 5 bases, the J end lost 5 bases, and 10 bases lay between the germline ends. This CDR3 is CASRDAGETQYF. The DNA for the CDR3 is TGTGCCAGCAGGGATGCGGGCGAGACCCAGTACTTC.

The rearrangement links TRBV6-5 to TRBJ2-5; TRBD2 is a possible D gene (6 bases). V was trimmed by 3 bases and J by 2 bases, leaving 13 bases between them. Germline CDR1 MNHEY, CDR2 SVGAGI. The length of the CDR3 is 15 residues. CDR3 protein: CASSYTGALQETQYF. The CDR3 DNA is TGTGCCAGCAGTTATACGGGAGCCCTACAAGAGACCCAGTACTTC.

The rearrangement links TRBV2 to TRBJ2-3, with unresolved D. V was clipped by 3 bases and J by 1 base, with 14 bases between them. Germline V gene lookup returns CDR1 SNHLY and CDR2 FYNNEI. This CDR3 is built from 16 residues. The CDR3 spells CASSDLEVARTDTQYF. The DNA of the CDR3 is TGTGCCAGCAGTGACCTTGAGGTAGCACGCACAGATACGCAGTATTTT.

This chain uses TRBV2 with TRBJ1-5; D unclear. The CDR3 is made up of 17 amino acids. CDR1 SNHLY and CDR2 FYNNEI come from the germline V gene. V gave up 4 bases and J gave up 4 bases, with 20 bases separating them. This chain's CDR3 is CASSGYEGGPRNQPQHF. The CDR3 nucleotides read TGTGCCAGCAGTGGATATGAAGGAGGGCCGCGGAATCAGCCCCAGCATTTT.

This clone was picked up a small number of times. The gene calls are TRBV4-3 and TRBJ2-7; TRBD2 might be the D (5 bases). In germline, CDR1 is LGHNA, CDR2 YSLEER. V lost 0 bases, J lost 3 bases, and 12 bases lay in between. This CDR3 comprises 15 residues. CDR3 bases: TGCGCCAGCAGCCAAGAGCGATTCGGGAACTACGAGCAGTACTTC. It yields the protein CASSQERFGNYEQYF.

The V call is TRBV4-3, the J call TRBJ2-7; D gene ambiguous. Germline assignment: CDR1 LGHNA and CDR2 YSLEER. V was cut by 4 bases and J by 3 bases, with 10 bases left in between. This CDR3 region has 13 residues. The CDR3 nucleotides read TGCGCCAGCAGCCTCACAAGGAACTACGAGCAGTACTTC. Translation gives CASSLTRNYEQYF.

In DNA, the CDR3 is TGTGCCAGCAGCCGTGGGTCTAGCGGGAGCAATGAGCAGTTCTTC. It yields the protein CASSRGSSGSNEQFF. The V gene is TRBV7-8, the J gene TRBJ2-1, with 10 bases lining up with TRBD2. V shed 5 bases and J 6 bases; nucleotides not matched to a gene: 7. The CDR3 sequence is 15 residues long. Germline-derived CDR1 and CDR2 are SGHVS and FQNEAQ. The entire variable domain, with the rest obtained from reference TRBV7-8 and TRBJ2-1, is as follows: GAGVSQSPRYKVAKRGQDVALRCDPISGHVSLFWYQQALGQGPEFLTYFQNEAQLDKSGLPSDRFFAERPEGSVSTLKIQRTQQEDSAVYLCASSRGSSGSNEQFFGPGTRLTVL.

The chain uses TRBV29-1 and TRBJ2-2, with TRBD2 as a possible D gene (6 bases). CDR3 length: 13 residues. Germline V CDR1 and CDR2: SQVTM, ANQGSEA. Trimming stripped 6 bases from V and 6 bases from J, with 14 bases between. In DNA, the CDR3 is TGCAGCGTAACCGGGACTGGTCCCGGGGAGCTGTTTTTT. Residues: CSVTGTGPGELFF.

The chain couples TRBV4-1 to TRBJ2-1; 14 bases line up with TRBD2. The germline gives CDR1 MGHRA, CDR2 YSYEKL. Trimming at V came to 9 bases and at J to 5 bases, leaving 3 bases not matched to a gene. This CDR3 comprises 14 residues. The CDR3 reads CASSTSGRDNEQFF. CDR3 coding DNA: TGCGCCAGTTCGACTAGCGGGAGGGACAATGAGCAGTTCTTC.

This clone has just a few counts. The chain uses TRBV21-1 and TRBJ2-7; TRBD2, the table's D call, lacks a check against the DNA. TRBV21-1 is a listed pseudogene. The CDR3 spans 14 residues. CDR3 DNA sequence: TGTGCCAGCAGCATTTTAGCGGGAGCCTACGAGCAGTACTTC. Protein: CASSILAGAYEQYF.

In DNA form, the CDR3 reads TGTGCCTGGAGGCCAGGGTCCACTGAAGCTTTCTTT. This gives the protein CAWRPGSTEAFF. The chain has TRBV30 and TRBJ1-1; a possible D gene is TRBD1 (5 bases). The CDR3 is made up of 12 amino acids. Germline CDR1 and CDR2: GTSNPN and SVGIG (reference sequence). Trimming took off 3 bases at V and 4 bases at J, with 9 bases between the two ends.

V is TRBV7-9 and J is TRBJ2-2; D is ambiguous. Germline CDR1 SEHNR, CDR2 FQNEAQ (reference sequence). Trimming removed 5 bases from V and 9 bases from J, with 13 bases in between. The CDR3 is made up of 13 amino acids. CDR3 nucleotide sequence: TGTGCCAGCAGCATACAGCAATGGAGGGAGCTGTTTTTT. Amino acids: CASSIQQWRELFF.